This is a list of T cell receptor beta chains from one sample in a study of shared clonotypes between healthy human individuals. Profiled with immunoSEQ multiplex PCR; TCRdb holds only in-frame clones, not every one. Of hundreds of thousands of clones in the sample, 85% to 95% were seen once. Material for sequencing was naive CD8+ T cells sorted from blood. The receptors come from a woman in her thirties in good health. Each CDR3 is given with its conserved first and last residue. A D gene is named only where the DNA matches it firmly. Only some rows state a clone size, as once, few, many or a class for expanded clones.

CASSPGTNSYEQYF TGTGCCAGCAGCCCCGGGACTAACTCCTACGAGCAGTACTTC . 14 TRBJ2-7 TRBD2 TRBV9
CASSGQEKASYEQYF TGTGCCAGCAGTGGACAGGAAAAAGCCTCCTACGAGCAGTACTTC . 15 TRBJ2-7 TRBD1 TRBV28
CASSTHRDGYTF TGTGCCAGCAGTACTCACAGGGATGGCTACACCTTC . 12 TRBJ1-2 . TRBV25-1
CASSPIMDRVTEAFF TGTGCCAGCAGCCCGATTATGGACAGGGTGACTGAAGCTTTCTTT once 15 TRBJ1-1 TRBD1 TRBV6-6
CASSWNTGVGEQYF TGTGCCAGCAGCTGGAACACAGGGGTGGGTGAGCAGTACTTC . 14 TRBJ2-7 TRBD1 TRBV5-4
CASSYYPGADTQYF TGTGCCAGCAGTTACTATCCGGGGGCAGATACGCAGTATTTT . 14 TRBJ2-3 . TRBV6-5
CASSLIAGGSVSTDTQYF TGTGCCAGCAGCTTGATAGCGGGAGGATCAGTAAGCACAGATACGCAGTATTTT once 18 TRBJ2-3 TRBD2 TRBV5-4
CASSQDAGPSYEQYF TGCGCCAGCAGCCAAGACGCAGGGCCCTCCTACGAGCAGTACTTC . 15 TRBJ2-7 . TRBV4-1
CASSSPAGQYEQYF TGTGCCAGCAGTTCACCAGCGGGGCAATACGAGCAGTACTTC . 14 TRBJ2-7 TRBD2 TRBV28
CASSPGLTTGELFF TGTGCCAGCAGTCCCGGGCTGACCACCGGGGAGCTGTTTTTT . 14 TRBJ2-2 . TRBV7-6
CASSPSLTDTQYF TGTGCCAGCAGCCCATCACTAACAGATACGCAGTATTTT once 13 TRBJ2-3 . TRBV6-5
CSVVGLAGPSEETQYF TGCAGCGTTGTCGGACTAGCGGGACCTTCTGAAGAGACCCAGTACTTC . 16 TRBJ2-5 TRBD2 TRBV29-1
CASSPSGSSHEQYF TGCGCCAGCAGCCCTAGCGGGAGTTCCCACGAGCAGTACTTC . 14 TRBJ2-7 TRBD2 TRBV5-1
CAWSEGTFHYEQYF TGTGCCTGGAGTGAAGGGACTTTCCACTACGAGCAGTACTTC . 14 TRBJ2-7 . TRBV30
CASSLVGSNQPQHF TGTGCCAGCAGTTTAGTTGGATCCAATCAGCCCCAGCATTTT . 14 TRBJ1-5 . TRBV27
CASTLSPGSEAFF TGTGCCAGCACCCTTAGTCCAGGGTCTGAAGCTTTCTTT . 13 TRBJ1-1 . TRBV7-8
CAWGPGQGTDTQYF TGTGCCTGGGGGCCCGGACAGGGCACAGATACGCAGTATTTT . 14 TRBJ2-3 TRBD1 TRBV30
CASSLNNQPQHF TGTGCCAGCAGTTTAAACAATCAGCCCCAGCATTTT . 12 TRBJ1-5 . TRBV28
CASWAGGPHNEQFF TGTGCCAGCTGGGCGGGAGGGCCCCACAATGAGCAGTTCTTC . 14 TRBJ2-1 TRBD2 TRBV2
CASSEARTTFQPQHF TGTGCCAGCAGTGAAGCGCGGACTACCTTCCAGCCCCAGCATTTT . 15 TRBJ1-5 . TRBV2
CASSLPGTQQFF TGTGCCAGCAGTTTGCCCGGGACACAGCAGTTCTTC once 12 TRBJ2-1 . TRBV27
CASRPAGPYEQYF TGTGCCAGCAGGCCGGCAGGGCCCTACGAGCAGTACTTC . 13 TRBJ2-7 . TRBV28
CASTGPYHYEQYF TGTGCCAGCACCGGGCCCTACCACTACGAGCAGTACTTC . 13 TRBJ2-7 . TRBV5-5
CASNREHRGPRPQHF TGTGCCAGCAACCGAGAACACAGGGGGCCGAGGCCCCAGCATTTT . 15 TRBJ1-5 TRBD1 TRBV27
CASSNRDRGHTEAFF TGTGCCAGCAGCAACCGGGACAGGGGACACACTGAAGCTTTCTTT . 15 TRBJ1-1 TRBD1 TRBV7-9
CSVGGSTYEQYF TGCAGCGTAGGCGGGAGCACCTACGAGCAGTACTTC . 12 TRBJ2-7 TRBD2 TRBV29-1
CASSLLAGDLDEQYF TGTGCCAGCAGCTTACTGGCGGGAGATCTGGACGAGCAGTACTTC . 15 TRBJ2-7 TRBD2 TRBV7-8
CASQGLSTEAFF TGTGCCAGCCAGGGGCTGTCGACTGAAGCTTTCTTT . 12 TRBJ1-1 . TRBV27
CASSLEGVENIQYF TGCGCCAGCAGCCTGGAGGGGGTAGAGAACATTCAGTACTTC . 14 TRBJ2-4 . TRBV5-1
CASSYGGYEQYF TGTGCCAGCAGCTACGGGGGGTACGAGCAGTACTTC . 12 TRBJ2-7 TRBD2 TRBV28
CASKLAFNEQFF TGTGCCAGCAAGCTGGCATTCAATGAGCAGTTCTTC once 12 TRBJ2-1 . TRBV11-2
CASSLPRLGQGSYEQYF TGTGCCAGCAGTCTCCCCCGACTGGGACAGGGTTCCTACGAGCAGTACTTC . 17 TRBJ2-7 TRBD1 TRBV28
CASRLGPAYEQYF TGTGCCAGTAGACTTGGCCCAGCCTACGAGCAGTACTTC . 13 TRBJ2-7 . TRBV19
CASSGNIDRPRDTGELFF TGTGCCAGCAGCGGAAACATAGACCGACCTAGGGACACCGGGGAGCTGTTTTTT . 18 TRBJ2-2 . TRBV9
CASSPGTGTSTDTQYF TGTGCCAGCAGCCCGGGGACAGGGACCTCCACAGATACGCAGTATTTT . 16 TRBJ2-3 TRBD1 TRBV7-6
CASGPTILRVNTEAFF TGTGCCAGTGGACCCACGATCCTACGGGTTAACACTGAAGCTTTCTTT . 16 TRBJ1-1 . TRBV19
CASVLAGEYNEQFF TGTGCCAGCGTCCTAGCGGGGGAATACAATGAGCAGTTCTTC once 14 TRBJ2-1 TRBD2 TRBV2
CASGQTGGQPQHF TGTGCCAGCGGACAAACAGGAGGTCAGCCCCAGCATTTT . 13 TRBJ1-5 . TRBV6-5
CASSDGVYQPQHF TGTGCCAGCAGTGATGGGGTGTATCAGCCCCAGCATTTT . 13 TRBJ1-5 . TRBV25-1
CASSLGGAVDEQYF TGTGCCAGCAGTTTGGGGGGCGCGGTGGACGAGCAGTACTTC . 14 TRBJ2-7 . TRBV28
CASSRPRTGGVGVETQYF TGTGCCAGCAGCCGACCTCGGACAGGGGGCGTAGGGGTGGAGACCCAGTACTTC . 18 TRBJ2-5 TRBD1 TRBV5-4
CASSEAGQGRRYEQYF TGTGCCAGCAGTGAAGCAGGGCAGGGTCGCCGCTACGAGCAGTACTTC . 16 TRBJ2-7 . TRBV2
CASSESLGSEQYF TGCGCCAGCAGTGAATCTTTGGGTAGCGAGCAGTACTTC . 13 TRBJ2-7 . TRBV10-1
CASSYPLSYNEQFF TGTGCCAGCAGCTACCCACTTTCCTACAATGAGCAGTTCTTC . 14 TRBJ2-1 . TRBV5-4
CASSRDRGWTEAFF TGTGCCAGCAGCCGCGACAGGGGGTGGACTGAAGCTTTCTTT once 14 TRBJ1-1 TRBD1 TRBV7-9